The T cell receptor beta chain described here comes from a study of blood T cell repertoires in COVID-19. CDR1 is SGHNT and CDR2 is YYREEE in the germline V gene (reference sequence). V lost 0 bases, J lost 0 bases, and 7 bases lay in between. There are 15 residues in the CDR3. Produced via immunoSEQ multiplex PCR; TCRdb's table is partial and in-frame only. Here the sample spans more than 300,000 clones, 75% to 90% being singletons. Sequencing input: peripheral blood. The receptor was isolated from a woman in her 50s with COVID-19, enrolled during active disease. The J gene is TRBJ1-5, the V gene TRBV5-4, with D hard to call. In nucleotides, the CDR3 is TGTGCCAGCAGCTTGGCCACGAGTAGCAATCAGCCCCAGCATTTT. It codes for CASSLATSSNQPQHF.